This TCR beta chain was retrieved from a study of CD4+ T cells in melanoma. V lost 6 bases to trimming and J lost 1 base; unmatched junction nucleotides: 8. The CDR3 runs 16 residues. The germline CDR1 and CDR2 sequences are LNHDA and SQIVND (reference sequence). Concerning this clone: Its antigen is not identified.

The repertoire was sequenced with immunoSEQ multiplex PCR; TCRdb's copy has only in-frame clones and lacks some. The sample contains about 140,000 clones, 92% of which appear only once. The study, taken as a whole, reports: CD8+ T cell, macrophage and B cell function reportedly correlated with neoantigen-specific CD4+ T cells. Reportedly, melanoma neoantigen-specific CD4+ T cells showed varied differentiation states.

The origin of this receptor is a human donor with melanoma. The chain recombines TRBV19 with TRBJ1-5; 8 bases are a match to TRBD1. This CDR3 reads CASRDRGGMSNQPQHF. The CDR3 DNA is TGTGCCAGTAGAGACAGGGGAGGTATGAGCAATCAGCCCCAGCATTTT. The complete variable domain, with remaining parts taken from reference TRBV19 and TRBJ1-5, reads DGGITQSPKYLFRKEGQNVTLSCEQNLNHDAMYWYRQDPGQGLRLIYYSQIVNDFQKGDIAEGYSVSREKKESFPLTVTSAQKNPTAFYLCASRDRGGMSNQPQHFGDGTRLSIL.